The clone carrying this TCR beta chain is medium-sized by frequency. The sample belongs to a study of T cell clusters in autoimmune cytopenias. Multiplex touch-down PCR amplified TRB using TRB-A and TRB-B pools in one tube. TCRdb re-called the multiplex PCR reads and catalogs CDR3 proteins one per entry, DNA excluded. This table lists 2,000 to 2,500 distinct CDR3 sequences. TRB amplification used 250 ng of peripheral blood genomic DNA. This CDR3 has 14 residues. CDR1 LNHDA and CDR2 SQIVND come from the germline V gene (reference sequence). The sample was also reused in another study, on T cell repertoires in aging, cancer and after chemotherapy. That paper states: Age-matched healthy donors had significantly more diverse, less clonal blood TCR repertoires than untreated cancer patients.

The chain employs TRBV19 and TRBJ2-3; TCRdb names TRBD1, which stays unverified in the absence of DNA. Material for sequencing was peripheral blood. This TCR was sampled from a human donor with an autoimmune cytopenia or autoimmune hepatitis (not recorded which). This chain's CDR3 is CASRWDATSDTQYF.